These 24 T cell receptor beta chains were all obtained from the same sample, sequenced in a study of technical replicates of blood from several donors. Clones were read by immunoSEQ multiplex PCR, and TCRdb kept only the in-frame ones, dropping some. The data contain almost 70,000 clones, approximately 91% of them singletons. The source material was PBMCs. The receptors originated from a human donor in good health. Some clones in this sample may be carry-over from other donors' samples.

V is TRBV7-9 and J is TRBJ2-7; TRBD1 matches at 9 bases. The CDR3 loop spans 15 amino acids. V shed 3 bases and J 6 bases; nucleotides not matched to a gene: 9. Germline V gene data show CDR1 as SEHNR and CDR2 as FQNEAQ (reference sequence). DNA for the CDR3: TGTGCCAGCAGCTTCTGGGGACAGGGAGCTTCCGAGCAGTACTTC. Protein product: CASSFWGQGASEQYF.

The gene calls are TRBV7-2 and TRBJ1-6; 8 bases line up with TRBD1. Germline V lookup: CDR1 SGHTA, CDR2 FQGNSA. J lost 8 bases, V lost 5 bases, and 8 bases had no gene match. This CDR3 region has 15 residues. This CDR3 is CASSAGQGWHSPLHF. The CDR3 coding sequence is TGTGCCAGCAGCGCAGGACAGGGTTGGCATTCACCCCTCCACTTT.

This clone was counted a few times. V and J are TRBV7-3 and TRBJ2-7; 12 bases agree with TRBD2. The CDR3 has 15 amino acids. The V and J ends lost 5 bases and 2 bases, in that order; junction bases with no gene match: 4. Germline V gene lookup returns CDR1 SGHTA and CDR2 FQGTGA. CDR3 protein: CASSPRLAGAYEQYF. CDR3 sequence (DNA): TGTGCCAGCAGCCCCCGACTAGCGGGAGCCTACGAGCAGTACTTC.

The chain recombines TRBV5-1 with TRBJ2-7; 10 nucleotides match TRBD2. The CDR3 spans 16 residues. Germline trimming cut 3 bases from V and 0 bases from J; bases unmatched to any gene: 6. The germline V gene encodes CDR1 SGHRS and CDR2 YFSETQ. The CDR3 bases are TGCGCCAGCAGCTCGGTGGAGCGGGGGGGCTCCTACGAGCAGTACTTC. Translating gives CASSSVERGGSYEQYF.

The V gene is TRBV7-2, the J gene TRBJ2-7, with a tentative D call TRBD2 (6 bases). Trimming took 5 bases from V and 6 from J, leaving 20 bases between them. The V gene's germline CDR1 is SGHTA and CDR2 FQGNSA. The CDR3 totals 15 residues. Here the CDR3 DNA reads TGTGCCAGCAGCCCTCTCCCGACTAGTTTCCGCGAGCAGTACTTC. It encodes CASSPLPTSFREQYF.

This clone was counted between two and nine times. This chain connects TRBV19 to TRBJ2-6, with TRBD2 as a possible D gene (5 bases). The V gene lost 5 bases and the J gene lost 4 bases, with 12 bases spanning the gap. Germline CDR1 is LNHDA and CDR2 is SQIVND (reference sequence). This CDR3 region has 15 residues. The CDR3 loop is CASSLAGGGANVLTF. The CDR3 DNA reads TGTGCCAGTAGTCTAGCAGGAGGCGGGGCCAACGTCCTGACTTTC.

V and J are TRBV27 and TRBJ1-6; D is uncertain. This CDR3 has 14 amino acids. Trimming left V 6 bases short and J 7 bases short, with 13 bases between. Germline V gene lookup returns CDR1 MNHEY and CDR2 SMNVEV (reference sequence). The CDR3 region is CASSLRTGNSPLHF. CDR3 nucleotide sequence: TGTGCCAGCAGCCTTCGGACTGGAAATTCACCCCTCCACTTT.

The V and J genes are TRBV7-2 and TRBJ2-3; 10 positions match TRBD2. Per the germline V gene, CDR1 is SGHTA and CDR2 is FQGNSA. Losses at the gene ends were 5 bases for V and 5 bases for J; bases not matched to a gene: 7. The CDR3 runs 15 residues. The DNA for the CDR3 is TGTGCCAGCAGCCCACGGGCTAGCGGGAGAGATACGCAGTATTTT. Amino acid sequence: CASSPRASGRDTQYF.

The chain couples TRBV5-1 to TRBJ2-3; D not certain. CDR1 and CDR2 (germline): SGHRS, YFSETQ. The CDR3 sequence is 15 residues long. Trimming left V 0 bases short and J 2 bases short, with 10 bases between. CDR3 sequence: CASSLEPGSTDTQYF. As DNA, the CDR3 is TGCGCCAGCAGCTTGGAACCGGGTTCCACAGATACGCAGTATTTT.

The genes are TRBV6-4 and TRBJ2-7, with D maybe TRBD2 (5 bases). Germline V lookup: CDR1 MRHNA, CDR2 SNTAGT. With 2 bases removed from V and 3 bases from J, the gap between germline ends came to 23 bases. This CDR3 spans 18 amino acids. CDR3 DNA sequence: TGTGCCAGCAGTGACGGTTCCCCTTTGAGGGATGAGTTCTACGAGCAGTACTTC. This translates into CASSDGSPLRDEFYEQYF.

This rearrangement joins TRBV30 to TRBJ1-2; D is possibly TRBD1 (5 bases). The germline gives CDR1 GTSNPN, CDR2 SVGIG (reference sequence). This CDR3 is built from 13 residues. V was trimmed by 2 bases and J by 6 bases, leaving 13 bases between them. The DNA of the CDR3 is TGTGCCTGGAGTAGCTGGGGGGGAGATGGCTACACCTTC. Protein product: CAWSSWGGDGYTF.

This chain uses TRBV5-5 with TRBJ1-1; weak D call: TRBD1 (6 bases). Deletions cut 1 base from V and 4 bases from J, with 17 bases between. Germline V gene data show CDR1 as SGHKS and CDR2 as YYEKEE (reference sequence). There are 16 residues in the CDR3. The CDR3 coding sequence is TGTGCCAGCAGCTTGAAGATCGGGGGGCGCCCCACTGAAGCTTTCTTT. Its protein product is CASSLKIGGRPTEAFF.

The chain couples TRBV30 to TRBJ1-1; D not certain. The V end lost 2 bases, the J end lost 11 bases, and 15 bases lay between the germline ends. Germline CDR1 reads GTSNPN; CDR2 reads SVGIG (reference sequence). The CDR3 has 12 residues. In DNA, the CDR3 is TGTGCCTGGAGTCTGGGCCCCGCCCACGCTTTCTTT. This codes for CAWSLGPAHAFF.

The CDR3, as DNA: TGTGCCAGCAGTTTATCAAGACTAGCGGGAAGTTACGAGCAGTACTTC. Its protein is CASSLSRLAGSYEQYF. The chain employs TRBV27 and TRBJ2-7; the match to TRBD2 covers 11 bases. The CDR3 runs to 16 residues. Germline lookup yields CDR1 MNHEY and CDR2 SMNVEV (reference sequence). The junction had 5 bases not matched to a gene; V was cut back by 0 bases and J by 4 bases.

The chain recombines TRBV9 with TRBJ2-2; D gene uncertain. Trimming shortened V by 0 bases and J by 1 base, and 10 bases separated the two germline ends. Per the germline V gene, CDR1 is SGDLS and CDR2 is YYNGEE. This CDR3 contains 16 residues. CDR3 sequence reads: CASSVEAGMNTGELFF. The CDR3 DNA sequence: TGTGCCAGCAGCGTAGAGGCAGGCATGAACACCGGGGAGCTGTTTTTT.

V usage is TRBV23-1 and J usage is TRBJ1-5; TRBD1 is a possible D gene (6 bases). Being an ORF, TRBV23-1 has a function that is uncertain. The CDR3 covers 14 residues. Trimming took off 2 bases at V and 4 bases at J, with 9 bases between the two ends. The CDR3 loop is CASSQNQGNQPQHF. CDR3 in DNA: TGCGCCAGCAGTCAAAATCAGGGGAATCAGCCCCAGCATTTT.

The V gene is TRBV30, the J gene TRBJ2-3, with 8 bases fitting TRBD1. CDR1 GTSNPN and CDR2 SVGIG come from the germline V gene (reference sequence). The CDR3 spans 14 residues. V gave up 2 bases and J gave up 5 bases; unmatched junction bases: 6. The CDR3 spells CAWSTGGLGDTQYF. The CDR3, as DNA: TGTGCCTGGAGTACAGGGGGACTGGGAGATACGCAGTATTTT.

This chain links TRBV7-2 with TRBJ2-3; unclear D gene. V was pared by 7 bases and J by 6 bases, with 8 bases between. This CDR3 has 11 amino acids. The germline V gene encodes CDR1 SGHTA and CDR2 FQGNSA. CDR3 in amino acids: CASKLLDTQYF. For the CDR3, the DNA is TGTGCCAGCAAATTACTTGATACGCAGTATTTT.

The CDR3 reads CASKNSGSRTGELFF. In nucleotides, the CDR3 is TGTGCCAGTAAGAATAGCGGGAGTCGGACCGGGGAGCTGTTTTTT. The chain couples TRBV19 to TRBJ2-2, with 9 bases fitting TRBD2. The CDR3 covers 15 residues. Germline-derived CDR1 and CDR2 are LNHDA and SQIVND (reference sequence). Trimming cost V 7 bases and J 5 bases; bases outside gene matches: 8.

This chain uses TRBV27 with TRBJ2-1; D may be TRBD2 (5 bases). Germline V CDR1 and CDR2: MNHEY, SMNVEV (reference sequence). CDR3 size: 14 residues. Trimming pared 6 bases from V and 6 bases from J, leaving 15 bases between. The CDR3 sequence: CASSAGEYVNEQFF. The DNA for the CDR3 is TGTGCCAGCAGCGCCGGGGAGTATGTCAATGAGCAGTTCTTC.

The V and J genes are TRBV7-9 and TRBJ2-1; D is undetermined. Per the germline V gene, CDR1 is SEHNR and CDR2 is FQNEAQ (reference sequence). The CDR3 totals 9 residues. V lost 10 bases and J lost 8, with 6 bases in between. Here the CDR3 DNA reads TGTGCCACCCGGGATGAGCAGTTCTTC. Its translation is CATRDEQFF.

V and J are TRBV4-3 and TRBJ2-5; TRBD2 aligns across 9 bases. This CDR3 has 19 residues. The V gene's germline CDR1 is LGHNA and CDR2 YSLEER. V lost 0 bases, J lost 7 bases, and 18 bases stayed unmatched. The CDR3 protein is CASSQDAQRGETYVGTQYF. Here the CDR3 DNA reads TGCGCCAGCAGCCAAGATGCCCAGCGGGGGGAGACCTACGTTGGGACCCAGTACTTC.

This chain joins TRBV7-3 and TRBJ1-6; TRBD1 is a possible D gene (5 bases). Germline V CDR1 and CDR2: SGHTA, FQGTGA. Deletions cut 5 bases from V and 4 bases from J, with 12 bases between. This CDR3 has 15 amino acids. The DNA for the CDR3 is TGTGCCAGCAGCCTGAGTGGGGGGTATAATTCACCCCTCCACTTT. Encoded protein: CASSLSGGYNSPLHF.

This clone appeared a single time. This chain connects TRBV6-5 to TRBJ2-7; TRBD2 aligns across 9 bases. The V and J ends lost 0 bases and 4 bases, in that order; junction bases with no gene match: 7. Germline V gene data show CDR1 as MNHEY and CDR2 as SVGAGI. The CDR3 runs to 16 residues. The CDR3, as DNA: TGTGCCAGCAGTTACTCGGGCGGGAGGGCCGGGTACGAGCAGTACTTC. Translated, it gives CASSYSGGRAGYEQYF.